The T cell receptor beta chain described here comes from a study of blood T cell repertoires in COVID-19. The overall study: The United States, Italy and Spain supplied acute and convalescent COVID-19 samples. The cDNA or gDNA used as material had been derived from T cells, B-cell-depleted T cells, or PBMCs.

In Seattle, patients joined the study during active infection and were tracked longitudinally. The V segment lost 4 bases and the J segment 5 bases; nucleotides outside the gene matches: 4. Looked up from germline, CDR1 is SGHRS and CDR2 is YFSETQ. This CDR3 is 15 amino acids long. Authors' analysis steps: Estimates of nucleated cell counts were drawn from the amplification of reference gene primers. Sequenced by immunoSEQ multiplex PCR; TCRdb stores in-frame clones only, minus some. The V and J calls and clone size were taken over from that table, and D and trimming were inferred from the DNA. The sample shows 150,000 to 250,000 clones, roughly 92% of them seen only once.

This receptor was identified in a man aged 25 to 40 with COVID-19, enrolled during active disease. Sequencing was performed on peripheral blood. V is TRBV5-1 and J is TRBJ2-5, with 14 bases identical to TRBD2. CDR3 sequence (DNA): TGCGCCAGCAGCACCCGACTAGCGGGGGGGGAGACCCAGTACTTC. It specifies CASSTRLAGGETQYF.